This is a list of T cell receptor beta chains from one sample in a study of blood T cell repertoires in COVID-19. Produced via immunoSEQ multiplex PCR; TCRdb's table is partial and in-frame only. The sample lists approximately 250,000 clones; 84% were seen once. The sample consisted of PBMCs or T cells enriched from blood (not recorded which). The receptors stem from a man under 40 with acute COVID-19. Each CDR3 is given with its conserved first and last residue. D genes are given only for firm matches. The listing skips clone size in some rows; elsewhere it reads once, few, many or a size class.

j_call clone_size d_call v_call cdr3_aa cdr3_nt
TRBJ1-5 NA NA TRBV29-1 CSVGQPNQPQHF TGCAGCGTTGGACAGCCTAATCAGCCCCAGCATTTT
TRBJ2-5 NA NA TRBV15 CATSRDQPGPRETQYF TGTGCCACCAGCAGAGATCAACCAGGCCCCAGGGAGACCCAGTACTTC
TRBJ1-2 NA NA TRBV11-2 CASSTSRTGGYTF TGTGCCAGCAGCACTAGTAGGACGGGGGGCTACACCTTC
TRBJ2-3 NA TRBD2 TRBV10-3 CAIGRGSADTQYF TGTGCCATCGGGCGGGGGTCCGCAGATACGCAGTATTTT
TRBJ1-5 NA TRBD1 TRBV2 CASSVDRANQPQHF TGTGCCAGCAGCGTGGACAGGGCCAATCAGCCCCAGCATTTT
TRBJ2-2 NA NA TRBV9 CASSAGAGAGELFF TGTGCCAGCAGCGCGGGGGCGGGAGCCGGGGAGCTGTTTTTT
TRBJ2-3 NA NA TRBV6-1 CASSDGSSSVSSTDTQYF TGTGCCAGCAGTGATGGTTCATCCAGCGTCTCTAGCACAGATACGCAGTATTTT
TRBJ1-5 NA TRBD1 TRBV19 CASSQGDLSNQPQHF TGTGCCAGTAGCCAGGGGGACCTTAGCAATCAGCCCCAGCATTTT
TRBJ2-1 once TRBD2 TRBV11-2 CASSPAGGGGALSQFF TGTGCCAGCAGCCCCGCTGGGGGCGGGGGGGCCTTATCGCAGTTCTTC
TRBJ1-4 NA NA TRBV28 CASQTHSLNEKLFF TGTGCCAGCCAAACGCACAGCCTTAATGAAAAACTGTTTTTT
TRBJ1-4 few TRBD1 TRBV24-1 CATSDNQGDNEKLFF TGTGCCACCAGTGATAACCAGGGGGATAACGAAAAACTGTTTTTT
TRBJ2-1 NA TRBD2 TRBV6-5 CASRLGTSGSHEQFF TGTGCCAGCAGACTCGGGACTAGCGGGAGCCATGAGCAGTTCTTC
TRBJ2-2 NA NA TRBV24-1 CATSDGGHSTGELFF TGTGCCACCAGTGATGGGGGACATTCGACCGGGGAGCTGTTTTTT
TRBJ2-6 NA NA TRBV1 CTSSQAPTGTSGQRRSGANVLTF TGCACCAGCAGCCAGGCGCCGACCGGGACTAGCGGCCAACGCCGCTCTGGGGCCAACGTCCTGACTTTC
TRBJ1-3 NA TRBD1 TRBV9 CASSALGQGGNTIYF TGTGCCAGCAGCGCCCTGGGACAGGGAGGAAACACCATATATTTT
TRBJ1-2 NA TRBD1 TRBV27 CASSRGDSLLYGYTF TGTGCCAGCAGTAGGGGGGACAGCCTCCTCTATGGCTACACCTTC
TRBJ2-3 NA NA TRBV14 CASSLGTGLARTDTQYF TGTGCCAGCAGCCTGGGGACGGGGCTAGCGCGCACAGATACGCAGTATTTT
TRBJ1-5 NA NA TRBV6-5 CASNMAYSNQPQHF TGTGCCAGCAACATGGCATATAGCAATCAGCCCCAGCATTTT
TRBJ1-2 NA NA TRBV11-2 CASSLERANYGYTF TGTGCCAGCAGCCTTGAAAGAGCTAACTATGGCTACACCTTC
TRBJ1-1 NA NA TRBV19 CASSDTGKVSEAFF TGTGCCAGTAGCGATACAGGGAAGGTCTCTGAAGCTTTCTTT
TRBJ2-2 NA NA TRBV10-2 CASQKDTGELFF TGCGCCAGCCAGAAAGACACCGGGGAGCTGTTTTTT
TRBJ2-3 few TRBD2 TRBV14 CASGSGGVADTQYF TGTGCCAGCGGATCGGGGGGGGTAGCAGATACGCAGTATTTT
TRBJ2-1 NA TRBD1 TRBV6-5 CASSSGQGYNEQFF TGTGCCAGCAGTTCGGGACAGGGGTACAATGAGCAGTTCTTC
TRBJ2-5 NA TRBD1 TRBV7-6 CASSLGTAQETQYF TGTGCCAGCAGCCTTGGGACAGCCCAAGAGACCCAGTACTTC
TRBJ2-5 NA NA TRBV18 CASSGGSPKETQYF TGTGCCAGCTCAGGGGGGTCCCCGAAAGAGACCCAGTACTTC
TRBJ2-1 NA NA TRBV20-1 CSALGRNEQFF TGCAGTGCCCTAGGAAGGAATGAGCAGTTCTTC
TRBJ1-1 few TRBD1 TRBV29-1 CSAETGVRTEAFF TGCAGCGCCGAAACAGGGGTACGGACTGAAGCTTTCTTT
TRBJ2-1 NA NA TRBV25-1 CASSPRVGDYNEQFF TGTGCCAGCAGTCCGCGCGTAGGGGACTACAATGAGCAGTTCTTC
TRBJ1-2 few TRBD1 TRBV6-4 CASSGGTGGRYTF TGTGCCAGCAGCGGCGGGACAGGGGGGAGGTACACCTTC
TRBJ2-1 NA NA TRBV11-2 CASSLHPGASNEQFF TGTGCCAGCAGCTTACATCCGGGAGCCTCCAATGAGCAGTTCTTC
TRBJ2-1 NA TRBD2 TRBV19 CASSPQPGLAGGLNNEQFF TGTGCCAGTAGTCCTCAGCCGGGACTAGCGGGAGGCCTAAACAATGAGCAGTTCTTC
TRBJ1-2 NA NA TRBV24-1 CATSDSAGLDYGYTF TGTGCCACCAGTGATTCCGCGGGGTTGGATTATGGCTACACCTTC
TRBJ1-1 NA NA TRBV5-1 CASSFPGLTEAFF TGCGCCAGCAGCTTCCCTGGACTCACTGAAGCTTTCTTT
TRBJ2-1 NA NA TRBV7-2 CASSPLGLGEQFF TGTGCCAGCAGCCCCCTGGGACTCGGGGAGCAGTTCTTC
TRBJ1-2 NA NA TRBV12-3/TRBV12-4 CASSSQGFYGYTF TGTGCCAGCAGTTCTCAGGGATTCTATGGCTACACCTTC
TRBJ1-1 NA NA TRBV29-1 CSGETGGAEAFF TGCAGCGGGGAAACGGGGGGCGCGGAAGCTTTCTTT
TRBJ1-2 NA NA TRBV18 CASSPSGQGRKNTF TGTGCCAGCTCTCCGAGCGGGCAGGGAAGGAAAAACACCTTC
TRBJ1-5 NA TRBD1 TRBV28 CASSLFSGGQPQHF TGTGCCAGCAGTTTATTCTCAGGGGGGCAGCCCCAGCATTTT
TRBJ2-3 NA NA TRBV6-1 CASSERSERGTDTQYF TGTGCCAGCAGTGAAAGGTCAGAGCGGGGCACAGATACGCAGTATTTT
TRBJ2-1 NA TRBD2 TRBV7-2 CASSQWGLAGGWDNEQFF TGTGCCAGCAGCCAGTGGGGACTAGCGGGAGGGTGGGACAATGAGCAGTTCTTC
TRBJ1-5 few TRBD1 TRBV19 CASRKPGQDNQPQHF TGTGCCAGTAGAAAACCGGGACAGGACAATCAGCCCCAGCATTTT
TRBJ2-5 NA TRBD1 TRBV28 CASSLFGTGATQYF TGTGCCAGCAGTTTATTTGGGACAGGGGCGACCCAGTACTTC
TRBJ2-1 NA NA TRBV7-6 CASSLAGRGVDEQFF TGTGCCAGCAGCTTAGCGGGGAGGGGGGTCGATGAGCAGTTCTTC
TRBJ1-5 NA NA TRBV21-1 CASSKAQGLRQPQHF TGTGCCAGCAGCAAAGCGCAGGGTTTACGGCAGCCCCAGCATTTT
TRBJ2-1 NA NA TRBV12-5 CASGAITEGEQFF TGTGCTAGTGGAGCTATTACAGAAGGAGAGCAGTTCTTC
TRBJ1-2 NA TRBD1 TRBV19 CASSKGGTGLANYGYTF TGTGCCAGTAGTAAAGGGGGGACAGGCCTCGCTAACTATGGCTACACCTTC
TRBJ1-1 NA NA TRBV3-1/TRBV3-2 CASSLQQNTEAFF TGTGCCAGCAGCCTACAGCAGAACACTGAAGCTTTCTTT